This T cell receptor beta chain was captured in a study of naive CD8 T cells in extremely preterm neonates (dated by TCRdb to 2016 to 2017). For the study in its entirety: The abstract gives the adult participants' age range as 25-50 years, whereas the methods give 20-50 years. Sorted naive CD8+ T cells from four age groups (extremely preterm neonates, term neonates, young children and adults) were used in the study to compare TCRbeta CDR3 repertoires. What the authors observed across the whole study: The proportion of shared CDR3 nucleotide sequences was higher in preterm neonates (about 2.7%) than in term neonates (approximately 0.4%), young children (about 0.03%) and adults (approximately 0.01%). The authors noted a small sample size and variable productive template counts among preterm samples as limitations. Preterm CDR3s were shorter, with fewer N additions and less junctional trimming, and were closer to germline than those of older groups. To track T cell development within individuals, the authors urged prospective longitudinal studies of preterm and term neonates. Compared with all other age groups, preterm neonates showed significantly lower iChao1 richness (p < 0.05) along with an even clone distribution, indicating a less rich repertoire.

As concerns this clone: Its cognate antigen has yet to be identified. No base quality values were provided; no much bigger clone lies one nucleotide off.

TCRbeta CDR3 regions were amplified from genomic DNA by a two-step, bias-controlled multiplex PCR. Primers specific for every TRBV and TRBJ gene segment were included in the multiplex PCR. TCRbeta repertoire data were generated with the immunoSEQ Assay. On the study's bioinformatics: A relative-frequency ratio and a modified nearest-neighbor algorithm were applied to filter and cluster reads so that closely related sequences were merged. IMGT annotation was followed for the assignment of V, D and J genes to CDR3 sequences. Template counts were corrected for PCR amplification bias by normalization and were quantified against synthetic TCR CDR3 analog sequences. Only unique productive sequences, defined as in-frame CDR3 sequences without stop codons, were included in the analyses. Clonality, defined as 1 minus Pielou's evenness, and iChao1 richness were computed with the immunoSEQ Analyzer software. Statistical testing was performed in JMP, using Student's t-test or a non-parametric test depending on Shapiro-Wilk normality results. Not all clones reach the TCRdb copy of this immuneACCESS table, which keeps in-frame sequences only. Checked studies attribute under half of the gap to unresolved V genes and leave the rest unexplained. That table is the source of V, J and clone size, and D and trimming were worked out from the DNA. For this sample the table gives several thousand clones, of which about 98% were detected only once. 1.2% of the sample is in the top ten clones.

Taken from the germline V gene, the CDR1 and CDR2 loops are ENHRY and SYGVKD. At the junction V is shortened by 3 bases and J by 10 bases; bases outside the gene matches: 4. Including cysteine and phenylalanine, the CDR3 has 12 amino acids. The sequence is cut down to CDR3 DNA, 36 bases in frame from base 1. The peripheral blood donors were five healthy children aged about 15-60 months who were having elective routine surgery, plus five healthy nonsmoking adults. A FACSAria III cell sorter was used to sort live, Annexin V-negative naive CD8+ T cells (CD3+CD8+CD45RA+CCR7+). Each sample yielded roughly 18,000 to 100,000 sorted naive CD8+ T cells. Ficoll-Paque density gradient centrifugation of diluted blood was used to isolate mononuclear cells. Mononuclear cells were cryopreserved in approximately 10% DMSO with approximately 90% FBS and stored long term at -150°C before sorting. Thawed cells were stained with Annexin V and antibodies against CD3, CD8, CCR7 and CD45RA. The DNeasy Blood and Tissue Kit was used to extract genomic DNA from sorted cell pellets that had been snap-frozen.

Sequenced sample: naive CD8+ T cells from blood. The chain is made from TRBV10-3 and TRBJ2-3; 7 bases in the middle match TRBD2. The receptor was isolated from a human donor in good health. The nucleotide sequence reads as follows: TGTGCCATCAGTGACGCGGGAGTATCGCAGTATTTT. Translated, it reads CAISDAGVSQYF.